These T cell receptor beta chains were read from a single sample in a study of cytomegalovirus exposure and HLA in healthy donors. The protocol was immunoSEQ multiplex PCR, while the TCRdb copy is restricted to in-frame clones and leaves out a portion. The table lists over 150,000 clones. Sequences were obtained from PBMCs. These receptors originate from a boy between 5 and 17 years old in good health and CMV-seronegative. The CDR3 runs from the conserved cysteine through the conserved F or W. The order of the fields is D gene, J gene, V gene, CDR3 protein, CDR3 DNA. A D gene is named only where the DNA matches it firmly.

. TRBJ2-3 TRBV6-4 CASSEGLLADTQYF TGTGCCAGCAGTGAAGGACTACTGGCTGATACGCAGTATTTT
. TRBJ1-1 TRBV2 CASSYQQGRTEAFF TGTGCCAGCAGTTATCAACAGGGTCGTACTGAAGCTTTCTTT
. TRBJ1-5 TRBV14 CASSHTGNNQPQHF TGTGCCAGCAGCCATACAGGTAACAATCAGCCCCAGCATTTT
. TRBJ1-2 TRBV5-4 CASSLDNWTDFYGYTF TGTGCCAGCAGCTTGGACAATTGGACAGACTTCTATGGCTACACCTTC
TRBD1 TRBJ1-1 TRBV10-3 CAISQGAGTEAFF TGTGCCATCAGCCAGGGGGCGGGCACTGAAGCTTTCTTT
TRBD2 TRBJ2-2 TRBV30 CAWSGGGGGTGELFF TGTGCCTGGAGCGGGGGGGGCGGAGGTACCGGGGAGCTGTTTTTT
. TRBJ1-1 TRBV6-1 CASSEDSHSSTEAFF TGTGCCAGCAGTGAGGACAGTCATTCTAGCACTGAAGCTTTCTTT
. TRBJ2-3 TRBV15 CATSITGAVDTQYF TGTGCCACCAGCATCACTGGAGCGGTAGATACGCAGTATTTT
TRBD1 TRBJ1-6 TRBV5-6 CASSLAGTGNSPLHF TGTGCCAGCAGCTTGGCTGGGACAGGCAATTCACCCCTCCACTTT
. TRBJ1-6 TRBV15 CATSRVREALGSPLHF TGTGCCACCAGCAGAGTGCGGGAGGCCCTTGGCTCACCCCTCCACTTT
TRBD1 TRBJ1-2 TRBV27 CASSERRTGYGYTF TGTGCCAGCAGTGAGAGGCGGACAGGGTATGGCTACACCTTC
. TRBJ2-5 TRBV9 CASSVGGGRETQYF TGTGCCAGCAGCGTGGGAGGGGGTAGGGAGACCCAGTACTTC
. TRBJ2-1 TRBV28 CASSVTSYNEQFF TGTGCCAGCAGTGTGACTTCCTACAATGAGCAGTTCTTC
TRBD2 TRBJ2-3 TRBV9 CASSALAGDTDTQYF TGTGCCAGCAGCGCACTAGCGGGGGACACAGATACGCAGTATTTT
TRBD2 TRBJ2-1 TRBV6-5 CASSLNLAGGFNEQFF TGTGCCAGCAGTTTAAACCTAGCGGGGGGATTTAATGAGCAGTTCTTC
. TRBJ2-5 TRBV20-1 CSAGATQYF TGCAGTGCGGGGGCGACCCAGTACTTC
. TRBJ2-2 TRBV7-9 CASRGDTGELFF TGTGCCTCCCGCGGGGACACCGGGGAGCTGTTTTTT
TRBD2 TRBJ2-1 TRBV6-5 CALGAGAVGEQFF TGTGCCCTGGGAGCGGGGGCCGTCGGTGAGCAGTTCTTC
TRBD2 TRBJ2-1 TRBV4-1 CASSALAGVSYNEQFF TGCGCCAGCAGCGCACTAGCGGGGGTTTCCTACAATGAGCAGTTCTTC
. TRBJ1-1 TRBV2 CASSPGLGGAFF TGTGCCAGCAGTCCAGGCTTGGGAGGGGCTTTCTTT
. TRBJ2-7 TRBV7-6 CASSLQVSYEQYF TGTGCCAGCAGCCTACAGGTCTCCTACGAGCAGTACTTC
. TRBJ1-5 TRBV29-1 CSVAVAGSSQPQHF TGCAGCGTTGCAGTTGCAGGCTCGTCTCAGCCCCAGCATTTT
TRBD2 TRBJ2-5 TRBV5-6 CASSLGTSGKETQYF TGTGCCAGCAGCCTCGGGACTAGCGGAAAAGAGACCCAGTACTTC
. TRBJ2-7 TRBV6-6 CASSSTEANEQYF TGTGCCAGCAGCTCGACAGAGGCTAACGAGCAGTACTTC
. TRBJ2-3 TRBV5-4 CASSSDTTDTQYF TGTGCCAGCAGCTCTGACACCACAGATACGCAGTATTTT
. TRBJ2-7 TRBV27 CASSLSREVTYEQYF TGTGCCAGCAGTTTAAGCCGAGAAGTAACCTACGAGCAGTACTTC
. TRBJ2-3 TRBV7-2 CASSPEASTDTQYF TGTGCCAGCAGCCCGGAGGCGAGCACAGATACGCAGTATTTT
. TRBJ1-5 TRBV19 CASNLRSYSNQPQHF TGTGCCAGTAACCTAAGATCGTATAGCAATCAGCCCCAGCATTTT
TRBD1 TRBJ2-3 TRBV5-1 CASSLDRGTDTQYF TGCGCCAGCAGCTTAGACAGGGGCACAGATACGCAGTATTTT
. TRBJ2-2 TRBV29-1 CSVALYGGTGELFF TGCAGCGTTGCATTATACGGGGGCACCGGGGAGCTGTTTTTT
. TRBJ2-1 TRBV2 CASSGLASNEQFF TGTGCCAGCAGCGGGTTAGCGAGCAATGAGCAGTTCTTC
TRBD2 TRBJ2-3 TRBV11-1 CASSPGASGVSDTQYF TGTGCCAGCAGCCCTGGGGCTAGCGGGGTTTCAGATACGCAGTATTTT
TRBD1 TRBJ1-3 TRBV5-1 CASSLEGGIDTIYF TGCGCCAGCAGCTTGGAAGGGGGCATAGACACCATATATTTT